Presented here are 10 T cell receptor beta chains from one specimen sequenced in a study of blood T cell repertoires in COVID-19. Sequencing was performed with immunoSEQ multiplex PCR; in TCRdb, only in-frame clones are kept and a portion is missing. The sample yields approximately 250,000 clones, around nine tenths seen once. Sequences were obtained from peripheral blood. The receptors here all came from an older woman with COVID-19, enrolled during active disease.

This rearrangement joins TRBV3-1 (or the pseudogene TRBV3-2) to TRBJ2-7, with D possibly TRBD2 on 5 matching bases. CDR3 length: 14 amino acids. Trimming shortened V by 4 bases and J by 0 bases, and 10 bases separated the two germline ends. The V gene's germline CDR1 is LGHDT and CDR2 YNNKEL (reference sequence). Here the CDR3 DNA reads TGTGCCAGCAGCCCGAGAGGGCCCTCCTACGAGCAGTACTTC. This translates into CASSPRGPSYEQYF.

A few counts support this clone. The chain employs TRBV9 and TRBJ2-2; 9 positions agree with TRBD2. Germline loops: CDR1 SGDLS, CDR2 YYNGEE. Trimming cost V 6 bases and J 5 bases; bases outside gene matches: 8. The CDR3 has 15 residues. The DNA for the CDR3 is TGTGCCAGCACCCTCCGAGCGGGAGGTACCGGGGAGCTGTTTTTT. This codes for CASTLRAGGTGELFF.

The CDR3 reads CASSLAMRAPNYGYTF. The CDR3 nucleotides read TGTGCCAGCAGCTTAGCTATGCGGGCTCCAAACTATGGCTACACCTTC. The rearrangement links TRBV7-2 to TRBJ1-2; D not certain. The CDR3 is made up of 16 amino acids. The germline V gene has CDR1 SGHTA and CDR2 FQGNSA. V lost 0 bases, J lost 2 bases, and 13 bases lay in between. Full variable domain (missing parts from reference TRBV7-2 and TRBJ1-2): GAGVSQSPSNKVTEKGKDVELRCDPISGHTALYWYRQSLGQGLEFLIYFQGNSAPDKSGLPSDRFSAERTGGSVSTLTIQRTQQEDSAVYLCASSLAMRAPNYGYTFGSGTRLTVV.

The chain has TRBV9 and TRBJ2-7, with 11 bases aligning to TRBD2. V lost 2 bases and J lost 1; bases outside the gene matches: 5. The germline gives CDR1 SGDLS, CDR2 YYNGEE. The CDR3 loop spans 16 amino acids. DNA of the CDR3: TGTGCCAGCAGCGTTTCTGGGACTAGCGGTTCCTACGAGCAGTACTTC. This sequence encodes CASSVSGTSGSYEQYF. Full variable domain (missing parts from reference TRBV9 and TRBJ2-7): DSGVTQTPKHLITATGQRVTLRCSPRSGDLSVYWYQQSLDQGLQFLIQYYNGEERAKGNILERFSAQQFPDLHSELNLSSLELGDSALYFCASSVSGTSGSYEQYFGPGTRLTVT.

V gene TRBV5-1 combines with J gene TRBJ1-6; D not certain. The CDR3 consists of 13 residues. V lost 3 bases and J 7 bases, leaving 8 bases between the germline ends. Germline V gene sequence: CDR1 SGHRS, CDR2 YFSETQ. The CDR3 DNA sequence: TGCGCCAGCAGCTATTCCCTAAATTCACCCCTCCACTTT. Protein product: CASSYSLNSPLHF.

V and J are TRBV9 and TRBJ1-1, with D possibly matching TRBD1 (6 bases). Germline lookup yields CDR1 SGDLS and CDR2 YYNGEE. The CDR3 runs to 14 residues. The V and J ends lost 3 bases and 1 base respectively, with 10 bases between them. The CDR3 loop is CASSASQGNTEAFF. The DNA of the CDR3 is TGTGCCAGCAGCGCCTCACAGGGGAACACTGAAGCTTTCTTT.

This clone was recorded once. The same CDR3 arises from other DNA sequences in this sample as well. The chain links TRBV7-9 to TRBJ1-1; TRBD1 aligns across 7 bases. The V and J ends lost 2 bases and 0 bases, in that order; junction bases with no gene match: 3. The CDR3 contains 15 residues. From germline, CDR1 is SEHNR and CDR2 FQNEAQ (reference sequence). The CDR3 nucleotides read TGTGCCAGCAGCTTATCGGGACAGATGAACACTGAAGCTTTCTTT. This sequence encodes CASSLSGQMNTEAFF.

This chain links TRBV7-2 with TRBJ1-2; D unresolved. The CDR3 extends over 15 amino acids. V lost 5 bases, J lost 6 bases, and 19 bases lay in between. Germline CDR1 is SGHTA and CDR2 is FQGNSA. The DNA for the CDR3 is TGTGCCAGCAGCCTAAGCAGGACCTACGGGGATGGCTACACCTTC. Translation: CASSLSRTYGDGYTF. Together with reference TRBV7-2 and TRBJ1-2, the CDR3 gives the full variable domain: GAGVSQSPSNKVTEKGKDVELRCDPISGHTALYWYRQSLGQGLEFLIYFQGNSAPDKSGLPSDRFSAERTGGSVSTLTIQRTQQEDSAVYLCASSLSRTYGDGYTFGSGTRLTVV.

This rearrangement joins TRBV5-1 to TRBJ1-1, with D possibly being TRBD1 (6 bases). Germline V CDR1 and CDR2: SGHRS, YFSETQ. This CDR3 has 14 residues. V lost 9 bases and J 0 bases, leaving 15 bases between the germline ends. As DNA, the CDR3 is TGCGCCACCCGCCAGGGGCTCATGAACACTGAAGCTTTCTTT. This sequence encodes CATRQGLMNTEAFF.

This clone was recorded a few times. The rearrangement uses TRBV28 and TRBJ2-7, with D maybe TRBD2 (7 bases). V lost 5 bases and J 5 bases, leaving 22 bases between the germline ends. The CDR3 extends over 16 amino acids. Germline V lookup: CDR1 MDHEN, CDR2 SYDVKM. The CDR3 is CASSLLPGGGINEQYF. The CDR3 DNA sequence: TGTGCCAGCAGTCTACTCCCGGGCGGGGGCATCAACGAGCAGTACTTC.